This TCR beta chain appears in the sequencing data of a study of memory CD4+ T cells and cytomegalovirus serostatus. As for the study in general: This sample comes from healthy Belgian adults, eight to ten CMV seropositive, about 23 seronegative.

Original processing methods: Out-of-frame sequences were removed, leaving 2,000,000 or so distinct TCRbeta sequences. This table comes from immunoSEQ multiplex PCR, and its TCRdb copy is limited to in-frame clones, with some not included. V and J calls and clone size are given by that table; D and trimming were obtained from the DNA. The sample gives about 54,000 clones, around three quarters of which show up once; about 2.4% is in the top ten. The sort gate was single viable CD3+CD4+CD8-CD45RO+ cells for memory CD4+ T cells. CD4+ T cells were isolated by positive magnetic selection. The germline V gene has CDR1 SGHTA and CDR2 FQGNSA. Deletions cut 5 bases from V and 8 bases from J, with 15 bases between. The CDR3 extends over 14 amino acids. General observations from the study: CD4+ memory repertoires contained 67 of 164 reported CMV TCRbeta sequences.

This clone was observed once. Its antigen is currently unknown. The receptor was derived from an adult in good health and CMV-seropositive. The sample taken for sequencing was memory CD4+ T cells from blood. This chain connects TRBV7-2 to TRBJ1-4; D call uncertain. The CDR3 DNA is TGTGCCAGCAGCCCAGTAGGAGGACGCGAAAAACTGTTTTTT. It specifies CASSPVGGREKLFF.